The T cell receptor beta chain described here comes from a study of blood T cell repertoires in COVID-19. The wider study: There were acute and convalescent COVID-19 samples, and they came from the United States, Italy and Spain. PBMCs, B-cell-depleted T cells, or T cells provided the cDNA or gDNA that made up the material.

Methods used by the authors: Cell counts per sample came from amplifying reference gene primers. Clones were sequenced by immunoSEQ multiplex PCR, and TCRdb holds only the in-frame ones, with some missing. That table furnishes V, J and clone size, whereas the DNA furnished D and trimming. In the table there are 100,000 or so clones, about 78% of which are singletons. Germline-derived CDR1 and CDR2 are SGHRS and YFSETQ. V was shortened by 8 bases and J by 0 bases, with 15 bases between the two germline ends. This CDR3 is built from 15 residues. This sequence joins TRBV5-1 and TRBJ1-3; D is perhaps TRBD1 (6 bases). This sequence was found in a man aged 55 to 70 with active or convalescent COVID-19. The source material was peripheral blood. Here the CDR3 DNA reads TGCGCCAGTCGACAGGAGTCTCTCTCTGGAAACACCATATATTTT. It is translated as CASRQESLSGNTIYF.